The 32 T cell receptor beta chains reported below all come from one sample, sequenced in a study of cytomegalovirus exposure and HLA in healthy donors. 13 Jbeta primers and 60 Vbeta primers were used for the PCR. Assay: immunoSEQ multiplex PCR; the TCRdb copy retains only in-frame clones and omits some. The profile shows tens of thousands of clones, about 84% of them singletons. Specimen: PBMCs. The receptors were sampled from a female donor in good health and CMV-seronegative.

The V gene is TRBV4-1, the J gene TRBJ2-5, with 7 positions matching TRBD2. Looked up from germline, CDR1 is MGHRA and CDR2 is YSYEKL. V trimming: 4 bases; J trimming: 5 bases; junction bases outside the gene matches: 13. The CDR3 sequence is 16 residues long. The chain's CDR3 is CASSPSGTTKPETQYF. CDR3 nucleotides: TGCGCCAGCAGCCCTTCCGGGACTACCAAACCCGAGACCCAGTACTTC.

Concerning this clone itself: The sample carries other DNA sequences with the same CDR3. The gene calls are TRBV5-1 and TRBJ1-5, with 8 bases identical to TRBD1. The CDR3 loop spans 15 amino acids. Germline V lookup: CDR1 SGHRS, CDR2 YFSETQ. V trimming: 0 bases; J trimming: 1 base; junction bases outside the gene matches: 0. CDR3 amino acids: CASSLGDRSNQPQHF. In DNA, the CDR3 is TGCGCCAGCAGCTTGGGGGACAGGAGCAATCAGCCCCAGCATTTT.

In DNA form, the CDR3 reads TGTGCCAGCAGCTTAGCGAGGGGGCGAAGTACTGAAGCTTTCTTT. Protein: CASSLARGRSTEAFF. This chain connects TRBV7-9 to TRBJ1-1, with 7 nucleotides matching TRBD1. V gave up 0 bases and J gave up 5 bases; unmatched junction bases: 6. CDR1 and CDR2 (germline): SEHNR, FQNEAQ (reference sequence). CDR3 length: 15 residues.

J is TRBJ1-1 and V is TRBV29-1; D is undetermined. Trimming pared 3 bases from V and 2 bases from J, leaving 7 bases between. CDR1 is SQVTM, CDR2 ANQGSEA, per germline. The CDR3 length is 12 residues. CDR3 amino acids: CSVEQDNTEAFF. The CDR3 coding sequence is TGCAGCGTTGAGCAGGATAACACTGAAGCTTTCTTT.

This sequence joins TRBV19 and TRBJ2-1, with 10 bases identical to TRBD2. The CDR3 loop spans 16 amino acids. The germline V gene has CDR1 LNHDA and CDR2 SQIVND (reference sequence). The trim removed 5 bases at V and 0 bases at J, leaving 4 bases unmatched. The DNA of the CDR3 is TGTGCCAGTAGTCCTAGCGGGGGTCTCTCCTACAATGAGCAGTTCTTC. Encoded protein: CASSPSGGLSYNEQFF.

The rearrangement links TRBV2 to TRBJ1-5, with D uncertain. CDR1 is SNHLY, CDR2 FYNNEI, per germline. This CDR3 contains 14 residues. The germline V and J ends were trimmed by 4 bases and 0 bases, with 7 bases remaining between them. The CDR3 protein is CASSGEYSNQPQHF. The CDR3 DNA is TGTGCCAGCAGTGGAGAATATAGCAATCAGCCCCAGCATTTT.

The chain carries TRBV7-3 and TRBJ1-1; 7 nucleotides align to TRBD1. Germline assignment: CDR1 SGHTA and CDR2 FQGTGA. This CDR3 is 14 amino acids long. V lost 4 bases and J lost 1; bases outside the gene matches: 3. The CDR3 is CASSSQGSNTEAFF. CDR3 nucleotides: TGTGCCAGCAGCTCACAGGGGTCGAACACTGAAGCTTTCTTT.

The genes are TRBV6-1 and TRBJ2-7; D perhaps matches TRBD1 (5 bases). The germline gives CDR1 MNHNS, CDR2 SASEGT. Trimming removed 6 bases at V and 6 bases at J, with 18 bases between. This CDR3 region has 14 residues. The CDR3: CASRNRPEASEQYF. The CDR3 DNA reads TGTGCCAGCAGGAACAGGCCCGAGGCGTCCGAGCAGTACTTC.

The chain employs TRBV7-9 and TRBJ1-5; D is possibly TRBD1 (6 bases). Germline CDR1 and CDR2: SEHNR and FQNEAQ (reference sequence). Trimming stripped 1 base from V and 6 bases from J, with 13 bases between. This CDR3 has 15 residues. The CDR3: CASSLEGGRGQPQHF. The CDR3 DNA reads as TGTGCCAGCAGCTTAGAGGGGGGGCGGGGTCAGCCCCAGCATTTT.

The V gene is TRBV5-1, the J gene TRBJ2-1; the D gene is possibly TRBD2 (5 bases). The CDR3 totals 14 residues. V was shortened by 4 bases and J by 4 bases, with 12 bases between the two germline ends. The germline V gene encodes CDR1 SGHRS and CDR2 YFSETQ. The CDR3 sequence is CASSAQRRYNEQFF. Here the CDR3 DNA reads TGCGCCAGCAGCGCCCAACGGAGGTACAATGAGCAGTTCTTC.

V usage is TRBV7-9 and J usage is TRBJ2-3; 8 positions agree with TRBD2. The CDR3 consists of 16 residues. From germline, CDR1 is SEHNR and CDR2 FQNEAQ (reference sequence). Trimming at V came to 1 base and at J to 6 bases, leaving 9 bases not matched to a gene. DNA of the CDR3: TGTGCCAGCAGCTTAGTGTCGCGGGGGGTCCGGGATACGCAGTATTTT. This sequence encodes CASSLVSRGVRDTQYF.

This chain links TRBV6-6 with TRBJ2-7, with D unresolved. V lost 6 bases, J lost 0 bases, and 15 bases lay in between. Per the germline V gene, CDR1 is MNHNY and CDR2 is SVGAGI (reference sequence). This CDR3 is 15 amino acids long. In DNA form, the CDR3 reads TGTGCCAGCAGCCCACTATCTCAGAGCTCCTACGAGCAGTACTTC. It specifies CASSPLSQSSYEQYF.

The chain couples TRBV7-9 to TRBJ2-1; TRBD1 aligns across 7 bases. Unmatched junction bases numbered 14, after V lost 5 bases and J lost 7 bases. The CDR3 contains 16 residues. Germline CDR1 SEHNR, CDR2 FQNEAQ (reference sequence). CDR3 sequence reads: CASSHWMGQTLNEQFF. The CDR3 nucleotides read TGTGCCAGCAGCCATTGGATGGGACAGACGTTGAATGAGCAGTTCTTC.

The genes are TRBV6-1 and TRBJ1-2; 7 nucleotides line up with TRBD1. This CDR3 spans 14 amino acids. V was clipped by 4 bases and J by 8 bases; unmatched bases: 10. From germline, CDR1 is MNHNS and CDR2 SASEGT. This CDR3 is CASSAADRAGGYTF. The CDR3 DNA follows: TGTGCCAGCAGTGCCGCCGACAGGGCGGGGGGCTACACCTTC.

This clone occurred once. The chain recombines TRBV9 with TRBJ1-1, with D perhaps TRBD1 (6 bases). Per the germline V gene, CDR1 is SGDLS and CDR2 is YYNGEE. This CDR3 spans 14 amino acids. The V end was cut by 6 bases, the J end by 1 base, with 13 bases between. The CDR3 region is CASNTGLANTEAFF. Here the CDR3 DNA reads TGTGCCAGCAATACAGGGCTTGCGAACACTGAAGCTTTCTTT.

The table lists this clone with a few counts. This chain links TRBV6-6 with TRBJ1-5; 9 bases are shared with TRBD1. Germline V gives CDR1 MNHNY, CDR2 SVGAGI (reference sequence). The CDR3 has 15 amino acids. The trim removed 6 bases at V and 5 bases at J, leaving 8 bases unmatched. CDR3: CASRRTGGSDQPQHF. The DNA for the CDR3 is TGTGCCAGCAGGAGAACAGGGGGCTCGGATCAGCCCCAGCATTTT.

The CDR3 sequence is CASSPGTLRNTIYF. The CDR3 DNA reads as TGTGCCAGCAGCCCCGGGACTCTGAGAAACACCATATATTTT. The chain links TRBV5-6 to TRBJ1-3, with a weak D call TRBD1 (5 bases). The germline V gene has CDR1 SGHDT and CDR2 YYEEEE. Trimming left V 4 bases short and J 5 bases short, with 13 bases between. This CDR3 region has 14 residues.

This chain connects TRBV14 to TRBJ1-2; D might be TRBD1 (5 bases). This CDR3 region has 14 residues. Germline assignment: CDR1 SGHDN and CDR2 FVKESK. Trimming pared 4 bases from V and 4 bases from J, leaving 13 bases between. Here the CDR3 DNA reads TGTGCCAGCAGCCCTTTCGACAGTTCCTATGGCTACACCTTC. Translation gives CASSPFDSSYGYTF.

CDR3 nucleotides: TGCGCCAGCAGCCAAGCCTCTGGACAGTCCTACGAGCAGTACTTC. Amino acid sequence: CASSQASGQSYEQYF. The V and J genes are TRBV4-1 and TRBJ2-7, with D tentatively TRBD1 (6 bases). The CDR3 runs 15 residues. Germline CDR1 is MGHRA and CDR2 is YSYEKL. Between the trimmed V and J ends, which lost 1 base and 1 base, there was a span of 11 bases.

The V and J genes are TRBV7-8 and TRBJ1-2; D unresolved. Trimming left V 4 bases short and J 0 bases short, with 12 bases between. The CDR3 runs 15 residues. Germline V gene lookup returns CDR1 SGHVS and CDR2 FQNEAQ. In nucleotides, the CDR3 is TGTGCCAGCAGCTCAAGCCGACTAACTAACTATGGCTACACCTTC. Its translation is CASSSSRLTNYGYTF.

The chain is built from TRBV2 and TRBJ2-5; TRBD1 matches at 7 bases. The V segment lost 3 bases and the J segment 4 bases; nucleotides outside the gene matches: 2. Germline lookup yields CDR1 SNHLY and CDR2 FYNNEI. This CDR3 region has 13 residues. The CDR3 sequence is CASSETGLETQYF. The DNA of the CDR3 is TGTGCCAGCAGTGAGACAGGGCTAGAGACCCAGTACTTC.

The chain carries TRBV7-9 and TRBJ1-3; D possibly corresponds to TRBD1 (5 bases). The germline V gene has CDR1 SEHNR and CDR2 FQNEAQ (reference sequence). V was clipped by 8 bases and J by 2 bases, with 16 bases between them. The CDR3 has 15 residues. The CDR3 spells CASGVGKGPGNTIYF. The CDR3 DNA follows: TGTGCCAGCGGGGTCGGTAAGGGGCCTGGAAACACCATATATTTT.

The genes are TRBV7-2 and TRBJ1-2; 12 positions match TRBD1. J lost 8 bases, V lost 7 bases, and 14 bases had no gene match. The CDR3 extends over 16 amino acids. In germline, CDR1 is SGHTA, CDR2 FQGNSA. In DNA form, the CDR3 reads TGTGCCAGCACCGTCCGGGACAGGGGGCTTCTCAGCGGCTACACCTTC. Protein: CASTVRDRGLLSGYTF.

The CDR3 DNA reads as TGTGCCAGCAGCTTGAAACCTAGCGGGGGGCGACAAGAGACCCAGTACTTC. Translating it yields CASSLKPSGGRQETQYF. The chain is built from TRBV5-4 and TRBJ2-5; 11 nucleotides agree with TRBD2. Per the germline V gene, CDR1 is SGHNT and CDR2 is YYREEE (reference sequence). The CDR3 extends over 17 amino acids. V lost 1 base to trimming and J lost 2 bases; unmatched junction nucleotides: 7.

The chain carries TRBV6-5 and TRBJ2-7; 8 nucleotides match TRBD1. Per germline, CDR1 MNHEY and CDR2 SVGAGI. This CDR3 is 15 amino acids long. V lost 6 bases and J lost 0; bases outside the gene matches: 7. Here the CDR3 DNA reads TGTGCCAGCAGGGACAGGACAGGGAGCTCCTACGAGCAGTACTTC. This encodes CASRDRTGSSYEQYF.

The chain uses TRBV29-1 and TRBJ1-5; 9 bases are shared with TRBD1. The CDR3 consists of 12 residues. Unmatched junction bases numbered 1, after V lost 6 bases and J lost 4 bases. In germline, CDR1 is SQVTM, CDR2 ANQGSEA. This chain's CDR3 is CSVGTGNQPQHF. The CDR3 DNA follows: TGCAGCGTGGGGACAGGGAATCAGCCCCAGCATTTT. The whole variable domain, remainder taken from reference TRBV29-1 and TRBJ1-5, is SAVISQKPSRDICQRGTSLTIQCQVDSQVTMMFWYRQQPGQSLTLIATANQGSEATYESGFVIDKFPISRPNLTFSTLTVSNMSPEDSSIYLCSVGTGNQPQHFGDGTRLSIL.

V is TRBV5-6 and J is TRBJ1-5; the match to TRBD1 covers 8 bases. With 4 bases clipped from V and 7 bases from J, the junction kept 16 bases outside the gene matches. Germline V gene data show CDR1 as SGHDT and CDR2 as YYEEEE. This CDR3 region has 17 residues. This CDR3 reads CASSMYSGTGSGQPQHF. Written as DNA, the CDR3 is TGTGCCAGCAGCATGTACTCCGGGACAGGCAGCGGGCAGCCCCAGCATTTT.

The CDR3 coding sequence is TGTGCCAGCAGCGCGGACAGGGGAGTAACCGGGGAGCTGTTTTTT. Protein sequence: CASSADRGVTGELFF. V is TRBV9 and J is TRBJ2-2; 9 positions match TRBD1. J lost 5 bases, V lost 3 bases, and 5 bases had no gene match. Germline V gives CDR1 SGDLS, CDR2 YYNGEE. The CDR3 length is 15 residues.

The chain links TRBV18 to TRBJ1-6, with D unresolved. This CDR3 contains 13 residues. Germline values: CDR1 KGHSH, CDR2 LQKENI. Deletions cut 3 bases from V and 3 bases from J, with 3 bases between. The CDR3 sequence is CASSPYYNSPLHF. The CDR3 DNA reads TGTGCCAGCTCACCTTACTATAATTCACCCCTCCACTTT.

The rearrangement joins TRBV19 to TRBJ1-5, with a weak D call TRBD1 (6 bases). Trimming took off 8 bases at V and 0 bases at J, with 14 bases between the two ends. The length of the CDR3 is 15 residues. From germline, CDR1 is LNHDA and CDR2 SQIVND (reference sequence). DNA of the CDR3: TGTGCCAGTCGGGGGGCGTCCCTTAGCAATCAGCCCCAGCATTTT. This gives the protein CASRGASLSNQPQHF.

This chain connects TRBV27 to TRBJ2-7, with 10 nucleotides matching TRBD1. The CDR3 sequence is 14 residues long. The J segment lost 4 bases and the V segment lost 9 bases, leaving 9 bases of the junction unmatched. Germline values: CDR1 MNHEY, CDR2 SMNVEV (reference sequence). This chain's CDR3 is CASVKTGGSYEQYF. DNA for the CDR3: TGTGCCAGTGTCAAGACAGGGGGCTCTTACGAGCAGTACTTC.

The DNA of the CDR3 is TGTGCCAGCAGCGCCTGGGACAGGGGGCAAGAGACCCAGTACTTC. Its translation: CASSAWDRGQETQYF. The chain uses TRBV6-1 and TRBJ2-5, with 11 bases lining up with TRBD1. This CDR3 comprises 15 residues. J was trimmed by 2 bases and V by 6 bases; bases with no gene match: 5. From germline, CDR1 is MNHNS and CDR2 SASEGT.